This T cell receptor beta chain originates from a study of radiotherapy plus CTLA-4 blockade in lung cancer. This clone was recorded once. V lost 0 bases and J lost 3, with 6 bases in between. The CDR3 contains 13 residues. Germline V gene lookup returns CDR1 MNHEY and CDR2 SVGAGI. Using immunoSEQ multiplex PCR, the repertoire was profiled, and TCRdb retains in-frame clones only, with some absent. The table records approximately 57,000 clones, about 80% of them present only once. The rearrangement links TRBV6-5 to TRBJ2-7; no reliable D call. This clonotype was sampled from a human donor with non-small cell lung cancer whose response to radiotherapy plus ipilimumab could not be evaluated. The sequencing here drew on peripheral blood, taken from a patient treated with radiotherapy plus ipilimumab. In DNA form, the CDR3 reads TGTGCCAGCAGTTACTCCCCCTTCTACGAGCAGTACTTC. This gives the protein CASSYSPFYEQYF.